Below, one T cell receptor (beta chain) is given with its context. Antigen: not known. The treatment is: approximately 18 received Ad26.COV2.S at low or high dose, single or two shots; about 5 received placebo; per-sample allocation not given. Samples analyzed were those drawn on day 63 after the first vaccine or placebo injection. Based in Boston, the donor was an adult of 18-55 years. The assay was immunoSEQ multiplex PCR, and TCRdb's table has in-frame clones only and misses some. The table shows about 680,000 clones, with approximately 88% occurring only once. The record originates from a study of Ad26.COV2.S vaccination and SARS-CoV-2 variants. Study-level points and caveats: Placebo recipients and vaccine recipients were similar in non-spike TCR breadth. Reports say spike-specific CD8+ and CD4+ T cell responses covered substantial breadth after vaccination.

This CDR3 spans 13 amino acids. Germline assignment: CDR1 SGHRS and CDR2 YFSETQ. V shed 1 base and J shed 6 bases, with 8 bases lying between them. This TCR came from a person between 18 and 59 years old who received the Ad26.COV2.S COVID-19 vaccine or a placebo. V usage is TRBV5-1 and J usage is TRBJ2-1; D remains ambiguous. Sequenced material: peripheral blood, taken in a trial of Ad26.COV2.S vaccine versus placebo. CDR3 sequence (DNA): TGCGCCAGCAGCTTGTGGGGATCCAATGAGCAGTTCTTC. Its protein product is CASSLWGSNEQFF. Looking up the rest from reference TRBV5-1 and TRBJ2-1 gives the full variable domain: KAGVTQTPRYLIKTRGQQVTLSCSPISGHRSVSWYQQTPGQGLQFLFEYFSETQRNKGNFPGRFSGRQFSNSRSEMNVSTLELGDSALYLCASSLWGSNEQFFGPGTRLTVL.